These 5 T cell receptor beta chains came from one sample sequenced in a study of graft-versus-host responses after intestinal transplantation. TCRdb's table, derived via immunoSEQ multiplex PCR, lists solely in-frame clones and lacks some. Seen here are nearly 110,000 clones, over 80% observed once, and the top ten hold roughly 0.64%. These receptors' targets are unknown. Sequenced material: unstimulated CD4+ T cells sorted from spleen or lymph node cells, taken before transplant. Receptor source: a human donor who was the organ donor for an intestinal transplant.

The genes are TRBV28 and TRBJ1-3; D is unclear. The CDR3 totals 13 residues. V lost 7 bases and J lost 0, with 7 bases in between. Germline values: CDR1 MDHEN, CDR2 SYDVKM. CDR3 sequence (DNA): TGTGCCAGCATACCCTACTCTGGAAACACCATATATTTT. Protein: CASIPYSGNTIYF.

The rearrangement links TRBV6-1 to TRBJ1-6; 12 nucleotides agree with TRBD1. V was clipped by 5 bases and J by 12 bases; unmatched bases: 5. Germline-derived CDR1 and CDR2 are MNHNS and SASEGT. This CDR3 has 14 residues. As DNA, the CDR3 is TGTGCCAGCAGTCTCGGGACAGGGGGCGTACCCCTCCACTTT. Protein product: CASSLGTGGVPLHF.

This clone was found once. The chain recombines TRBV2 with TRBJ2-2; D might be TRBD1 (5 bases). This CDR3 is built from 15 residues. Deletions cut 10 bases from V and 0 bases from J, with 15 bases between. Germline assignment: CDR1 SNHLY and CDR2 FYNNEI. CDR3 residues: CATGPQRPNTGELFF. The CDR3, as DNA: TGTGCCACAGGGCCCCAGCGCCCGAACACCGGGGAGCTGTTTTTT.

The chain employs TRBV7-2 and TRBJ2-3; D might be TRBD2 (5 bases). The germline V gene has CDR1 SGHTA and CDR2 FQGNSA. Trimming took off 0 bases at V and 6 bases at J, with 13 bases between the two ends. The CDR3 is made up of 15 amino acids. CDR3: CASSLARDSSDTQYF. CDR3 nucleotides: TGTGCCAGCAGCTTAGCCCGGGATAGCTCGGATACGCAGTATTTT.

CDR3 in amino acids: CSAWIYSGNTIYF. In DNA form, the CDR3 reads TGCAGCGCCTGGATTTACTCTGGAAACACCATATATTTT. J is TRBJ1-3 and V is TRBV29-1; no definite D call. Germline CDR1 and CDR2: SQVTM and ANQGSEA. V was pared by 7 bases and J by 0 bases, with 10 bases between. The CDR3 extends over 13 amino acids.